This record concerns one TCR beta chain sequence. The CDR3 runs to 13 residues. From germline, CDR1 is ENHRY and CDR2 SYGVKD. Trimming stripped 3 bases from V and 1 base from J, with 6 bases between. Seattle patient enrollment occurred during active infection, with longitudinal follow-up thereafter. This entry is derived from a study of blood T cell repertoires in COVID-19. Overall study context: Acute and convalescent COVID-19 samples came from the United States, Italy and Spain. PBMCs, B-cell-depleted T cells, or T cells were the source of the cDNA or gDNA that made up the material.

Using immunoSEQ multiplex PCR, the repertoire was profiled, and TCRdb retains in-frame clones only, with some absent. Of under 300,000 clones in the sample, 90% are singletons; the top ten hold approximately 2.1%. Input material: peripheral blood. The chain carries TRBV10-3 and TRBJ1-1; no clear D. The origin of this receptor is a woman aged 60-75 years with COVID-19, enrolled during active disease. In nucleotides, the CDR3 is TGTGCCATCAGTGAATCAGGGAACACTGAAGCTTTCTTT. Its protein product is CAISESGNTEAFF.